Each of the 26 T cell receptor beta chains below was sequenced from the same sample in a study of identical twins. One entry per CDR3 protein results from TCRdb running MiXCR on the 5' RACE reads. The profile covers about 920,000 distinct CDR3 sequences, with 9% to 15% appearing a single time and about 1.6% taken by the ten largest. These sequences were also reported in another study, on yellow fever vaccine responses in identical twins.

The sample consisted of PBMCs. The source is a woman aged 18-29 years in good health.

The chain joins TRBV5-1 to TRBJ2-2, with 7 bases that match TRBD2. Germline V gene data show CDR1 as SGHRS and CDR2 as YFSETQ. With V trimmed by 6 bases and J by 5 bases, 19 bases remained unmatched. The CDR3 runs 18 residues. The CDR3 sequence is CASMGAGPTGGRTGELFF. The CDR3 nucleotides are TGCGCCAGCATGGGCGCGGGACCAACCGGGGGGAGGACCGGGGAGCTGTTTTTT.

Only a few counts were recorded for this clonotype. The J gene is TRBJ2-2, the V gene TRBV7-9; D remains ambiguous. The CDR3 is made up of 12 amino acids. V shed 4 bases and J shed 9 bases, with 9 bases lying between them. Germline CDR1 is SEHNR and CDR2 is FQNEAQ (reference sequence). The DNA for the CDR3 is TGTGCCAGCAGCTCCTCCAACAGGGAGCTGTTTTTT. Translation gives CASSSSNRELFF.

This clonotype was counted between two and nine times. The rearrangement links TRBV20-1 to TRBJ1-1; D is unresolved. Germline loops: CDR1 DFQATT, CDR2 SNEGSKA (reference sequence). This CDR3 region has 11 residues. The V end lost 5 bases, the J end lost 11 bases, and 15 bases lay between the germline ends. The CDR3 protein is CSAGPGPRAFF. As DNA, the CDR3 is TGCAGTGCTGGGCCAGGCCCGAGGGCTTTCTTT.

A few counts support this clonotype. This chain links TRBV7-9 with TRBJ1-5, with D perhaps TRBD1 (5 bases). This CDR3 comprises 15 residues. V lost 2 bases, J lost 7 bases, and 15 bases lay in between. The germline V gene encodes CDR1 SEHNR and CDR2 FQNEAQ (reference sequence). CDR3 bases: TGTGCCAGCAGCTTATCGGATAAGGGGTCACAGCCCCAGCATTTT. Protein sequence: CASSLSDKGSQPQHF.

This clonotype was recorded a few times. The rearrangement links TRBV6-1 to TRBJ2-2; D may correspond to TRBD1 or TRBD2 (5 bases each). Trimming removed 10 bases from V and 2 bases from J, with 17 bases in between. CDR3 size: 15 residues. Germline assignment: CDR1 MNHNS and CDR2 SASEGT. Written as DNA, the CDR3 is TGTGCCACCCGCCCGTCCGGGGCTAACACCGGGGAGCTGTTTTTT. Its translation is CATRPSGANTGELFF.

This clonotype was found a few times. The rearrangement links TRBV19 to TRBJ2-7, with D uncertain. Germline V gene lookup returns CDR1 LNHDA and CDR2 SQIVND (reference sequence). With 3 bases removed from V and 0 bases from J, the gap between germline ends came to 12 bases. The CDR3 totals 15 residues. The CDR3 DNA sequence: TGTGCCAGTAGTATTTCCGTCAAAAGCTCCTACGAGCAGTACTTC. This encodes CASSISVKSSYEQYF.

This clonotype was found a few times. The chain recombines TRBV20-1 with TRBJ2-3; D remains unclear. This CDR3 is 14 amino acids long. Looked up from germline, CDR1 is DFQATT and CDR2 is SNEGSKA (reference sequence). V lost 3 bases and J 2 bases, leaving 12 bases between the germline ends. In nucleotides, the CDR3 is TGCAGTGCTAGCCCGCCGGGCTTCACAGATACGCAGTATTTT. It yields the protein CSASPPGFTDTQYF.

In this sample, this clonotype turned up many times. The chain is built from TRBV12-3 or TRBV12-4 and TRBJ2-1, with D possibly matching TRBD1 (5 bases). V shed 2 bases and J shed 5 bases, with 13 bases lying between them. The CDR3 totals 15 residues. In DNA form, the CDR3 reads TGTGCCAGCAGTTTAAGACAGCAGGACAACAATGAGCAGTTCTTC. The encoded protein is CASSLRQQDNNEQFF.

This clonotype was observed a handful of times. The rearrangement links TRBV19 to TRBJ2-1; 7 bases fit TRBD1. The CDR3 runs to 13 residues. The J segment lost 10 bases and the V segment lost 3 bases, leaving 6 bases of the junction unmatched. Germline V lookup: CDR1 LNHDA, CDR2 SQIVND (reference sequence). The CDR3 DNA sequence: TGTGCCAGTAGTATGGGGGTAGGGGGCGAGCAGTTCTTC. Translating it yields CASSMGVGGEQFF.

The V gene is TRBV19, the J gene TRBJ2-6; 8 bases fit TRBD2. V trimming: 7 bases; J trimming: 2 bases; junction bases outside the gene matches: 7. CDR3 length: 16 residues. Germline V gene data show CDR1 as LNHDA and CDR2 as SQIVND (reference sequence). The CDR3 reads CASNERELAGANVLTF. The CDR3 DNA reads TGTGCCAGTAACGAGCGGGAGCTGGCTGGGGCCAACGTCCTGACTTTC. Based on the CDR3 plus reference TRBV19 and TRBJ2-6, the full variable domain is DGGITQSPKYLFRKEGQNVTLSCEQNLNHDAMYWYRQDPGQGLRLIYYSQIVNDFQKGDIAEGYSVSREKKESFPLTVTSAQKNPTAFYLCASNERELAGANVLTFGAGSRLTVL.

This clonotype was counted a few times. This sequence joins TRBV6-1 and TRBJ2-7; 10 nucleotides align to TRBD1. The V and J ends lost 5 bases and 5 bases, in that order; junction bases with no gene match: 12. The CDR3 is 16 amino acids. Germline values: CDR1 MNHNS, CDR2 SASEGT. In DNA form, the CDR3 reads TGTGCCAGCAGTCGCTTTGTCGGGACAGGGGCTGACGAGCAGTACTTC. Translation gives CASSRFVGTGADEQYF.

The chain is built from TRBV5-4 and TRBJ2-7, with 11 bases that match TRBD2. V lost 4 bases, J lost 1 base, and 7 bases stayed unmatched. Germline-derived CDR1 and CDR2 are SGHNT and YYREEE (reference sequence). CDR3 length equals 16 residues. The CDR3: CASSPSVAGGSYEQYF. As DNA, the CDR3 is TGTGCCAGCAGCCCATCAGTAGCGGGAGGGTCCTACGAGCAGTACTTC.

This clonotype was seen a handful of times. The V gene is TRBV6-6, the J gene TRBJ2-1; the D is unclear. The germline V and J ends were trimmed by 2 bases and 3 bases, with 5 bases remaining between them. Looked up from germline, CDR1 is MNHNY and CDR2 is SVGAGI (reference sequence). The CDR3 runs 13 residues. The CDR3 region is CASSYTHYNEQFF. The CDR3 region has the DNA TGTGCCAGCAGTTACACGCACTACAATGAGCAGTTCTTC.

The chain is built from TRBV4-2 and TRBJ2-1; 10 nucleotides align to TRBD1. Germline assignment: CDR1 LGHNA and CDR2 YNFKEQ. V gave up 4 bases and J gave up 4 bases; unmatched junction bases: 10. The CDR3 sequence is 17 residues long. The CDR3 DNA sequence: TGTGCCAGCAGCCCCCTAGTTGGACAGGGGGGATACAATGAGCAGTTCTTC. It translates to CASSPLVGQGGYNEQFF.

The chain joins TRBV4-1 to TRBJ1-4, with unresolved D. The V gene's germline CDR1 is MGHRA and CDR2 YSYEKL. The CDR3 is made up of 15 amino acids. The V gene lost 4 bases and the J gene lost 0 bases, with 9 bases spanning the gap. The CDR3 reads CASSPWPATNEKLFF. CDR3 in DNA: TGCGCCAGCAGCCCCTGGCCTGCAACTAATGAAAAACTGTTTTTT.

CDR3 sequence reads: CASSGPGHSYNEQFF. CDR3 DNA: TGTGCCAGCAGTGGGCCTGGTCACTCCTACAATGAGCAGTTCTTC. This rearrangement joins TRBV12-3 or TRBV12-4 to TRBJ2-1, with no clear D. This CDR3 spans 15 amino acids. V was trimmed by 5 bases and J by 0 bases, leaving 11 bases between them.

CDR3 in amino acids: CAIKAAELTGELFF. CDR3 sequence (DNA): TGTGCCATCAAGGCCGCTGAGCTCACCGGGGAGCTGTTTTTT. The chain couples TRBV10-3 to TRBJ2-2; D call uncertain. The CDR3 loop spans 14 amino acids. V lost 7 bases to trimming and J lost 4 bases, with 13 bases between them. Per germline, CDR1 ENHRY and CDR2 SYGVKD.

In this sample, this clonotype turned up many times. This sequence joins TRBV12-3 or TRBV12-4 and TRBJ1-1, with D unclear. The CDR3 totals 13 residues. V lost 3 bases and J 2 bases, leaving 7 bases between the germline ends. CDR3 region: CASSLHENTEAFF. The CDR3 region has the DNA TGTGCCAGCAGTTTGCATGAAAACACTGAAGCTTTCTTT.

The rearrangement links TRBV12-3 or TRBV12-4 to TRBJ2-7, with D perhaps TRBD2 (6 bases). CDR3 length equals 14 residues. The V gene lost 6 bases and the J gene lost 5 bases, with 17 bases spanning the gap. The DNA for the CDR3 is TGTGCCAGCAGACCCGGGACTCAGGCCAACGAGCAGTACTTC. Protein: CASRPGTQANEQYF.

In this sample, this clonotype turned up a few times. The CDR3 DNA reads TGTGCCATCAGGGACTCCCGATTCGGCTACGAGCAGTACTTC. Amino acids: CAIRDSRFGYEQYF. The chain couples TRBV10-3 to TRBJ2-7; TRBD2 might be the D (5 bases). Germline CDR1 is ENHRY and CDR2 is SYGVKD. Trimming took off 6 bases at V and 3 bases at J, with 15 bases between the two ends. The CDR3 is made up of 14 amino acids.

The chain couples TRBV5-1 to TRBJ2-5, with 7 bases matching TRBD1. V shed 4 bases, J shed 0 bases, and the junction held 9 bases outside the gene matches. Germline V gene lookup returns CDR1 SGHRS and CDR2 YFSETQ. The CDR3 loop spans 16 amino acids. The CDR3 coding sequence is TGCGCCAGCAGCATAAAGTTAACAGGGGACCAAGAGACCCAGTACTTC. It specifies CASSIKLTGDQETQYF.

This clonotype has a handful of counts. The rearrangement links TRBV10-1 to TRBJ2-7; D gene unclear. This CDR3 spans 13 amino acids. Per the germline V gene, CDR1 is WNHNN and CDR2 is SYGVQD (reference sequence). V was shortened by 2 bases and J by 4 bases, with 9 bases between the two germline ends. CDR3 nucleotide sequence: TGCGCCAGCAGTGAGGATCCCGGGTACGAGCAGTACGTC. Amino acids: CASSEDPGYEQYV.

This clonotype was detected many times. The chain recombines TRBV4-1 with TRBJ1-6; the D is unclear. The CDR3 spans 14 residues. Trimming cost V 1 base and J 10 bases, with 11 bases left between them. In germline, CDR1 is MGHRA, CDR2 YSYEKL. The CDR3 region is CASSQGTARSPLHF. The CDR3 DNA sequence: TGCGCCAGCAGCCAAGGGACGGCCAGGTCACCCCTCCACTTT.

V usage is TRBV28 and J usage is TRBJ2-1, with 14 nucleotides matching TRBD2. In germline, CDR1 is MDHEN, CDR2 SYDVKM. The CDR3 loop spans 15 amino acids. J lost 7 bases, V lost 7 bases, and 6 bases had no gene match. CDR3 nucleotide sequence: TGTGCCAGCACCACCGGGACTAGCGGGAGAAATGAGCAGTTCTTC. It yields the protein CASTTGTSGRNEQFF.

This clonotype was counted only a few times. The chain has TRBV20-1 and TRBJ2-1, with TRBD2 matching over 7 bases. The junction had 4 bases not matched to a gene; V was cut back by 5 bases and J by 0 bases. Germline loops: CDR1 DFQATT, CDR2 SNEGSKA (reference sequence). The CDR3 is 14 residues long. CDR3 region: CSALAGGSYNEQFF. The CDR3 DNA is TGCAGTGCTTTAGCGGGTGGCTCCTACAATGAGCAGTTCTTC.

The gene calls are TRBV6-2 or TRBV6-3 and TRBJ2-7; D remains ambiguous. Germline values: CDR1 MNHEY, CDR2 SVGEGT. This CDR3 has 13 residues. The ends were cut back, 3 bases at V and 3 bases at J, with 9 bases in the middle. Written as DNA, the CDR3 is TGTGCCAGCAGTTATGGTTATAGCTACGAGCAGTACTTC. Its translation: CASSYGYSYEQYF.